This record covers a single T cell receptor beta chain. This record belongs to a study of T-cell memory formation after mild COVID-19. The CDR3 is 15 amino acids. Germline V gene data show CDR1 as MGHRA and CDR2 as YSYEKL. The junction had 3 bases not matched to a gene; V was cut back by 0 bases and J by 6 bases. Via MiXCR, TCRdb re-called the 5' RACE reads, giving one row per CDR3 protein. The sample includes about 500,000 distinct CDR3 sequences, approximately 20% of them seen just once. This chain connects TRBV4-1 to TRBJ1-4, with 8 bases identical to TRBD1. Specimen: PBMCs or a T cell subset sorted from them (not recorded which). The TCR was taken from an adult woman who had mild COVID-19 (a few samples of this study predate the infection). Cell type and time point are not known. DNA of the CDR3: TGCGCCAGCAGCCAAGAGCCAGGGGGCGATGAAAAACTGTTTTTT. It yields the protein CASSQEPGGDEKLFF.